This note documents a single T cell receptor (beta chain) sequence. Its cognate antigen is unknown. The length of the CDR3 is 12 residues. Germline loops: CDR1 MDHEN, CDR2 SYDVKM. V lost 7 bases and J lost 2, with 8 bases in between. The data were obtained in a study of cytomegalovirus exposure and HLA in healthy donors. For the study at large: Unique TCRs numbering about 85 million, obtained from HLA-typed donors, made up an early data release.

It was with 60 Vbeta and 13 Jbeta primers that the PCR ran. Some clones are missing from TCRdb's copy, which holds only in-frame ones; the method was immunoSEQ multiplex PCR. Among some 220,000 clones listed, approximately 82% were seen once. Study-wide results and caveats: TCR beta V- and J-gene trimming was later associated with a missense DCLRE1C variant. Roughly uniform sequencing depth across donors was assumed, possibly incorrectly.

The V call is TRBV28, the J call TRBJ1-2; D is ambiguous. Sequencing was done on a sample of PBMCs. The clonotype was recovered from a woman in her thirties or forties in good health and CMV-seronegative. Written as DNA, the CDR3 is TGTGCCAGCACCCCGGGGAACTATGGCTACACCTTC. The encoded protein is CASTPGNYGYTF.